This T cell receptor (beta chain) comes out of a study of PD-1 blockade in classical Hodgkin lymphoma. Study results and caveats: Undefined causes, possibly disease activity or prior therapy, underlie the repertoire differences. Baseline diversity was lower in partial responders and progressors than complete responders.

TCRdb's table, derived via immunoSEQ multiplex PCR, lists solely in-frame clones and lacks some. The sample has 9,500 to 15,000 clones; approximately 79% are singletons. As regards this clone: Its antigen remains unidentified.

Germline V gene lookup returns CDR1 LGHNA and CDR2 YSLEER. Trimming cost V 6 bases and J 3 bases, with 15 bases left between them. The CDR3 has 15 residues. Every single patient, without exception, relapsed after autologous stem cell transplantation, and brentuximab vedotin exposure varied. Isolation of CD4+ T cells from thawed PBMCs was performed by magnetic negative selection. Sequencing used CD4+ T cells from blood, obtained at baseline. The receptor comes from a human donor with classical Hodgkin lymphoma. The chain links TRBV4-3 to TRBJ1-3, with a tentative D call TRBD1 (5 bases). This chain's CDR3 is CASSRSGGSGNTIYF. The CDR3 nucleotides read TGCGCCAGCAGTCGATCGGGGGGAAGTGGAAACACCATATATTTT.